This T cell receptor beta chain was found in a study of PD-1 blockade in mismatch repair-deficient tumors. Study-level findings and limits: After pembrolizumab, tumor-resident clones rose rapidly, then generally contracted before radiologic responses.

Measured with immunoSEQ multiplex PCR; TCRdb has only the in-frame clones, and not every one. The sample shows some 120,000 clones, about 85% of them seen only once. PCR or immunohistochemistry showed mismatch repair deficiency in every enrolled patient. The TCR-sequenced patients were a few responders to pembrolizumab. Note on this clone: What it binds is unknown.

V lost 5 bases and J lost 5; bases outside the gene matches: 5. The V gene's germline CDR1 is MDHEN and CDR2 SYDVKM. CDR3 length: 14 residues. The TCR originated in an adult with mismatch repair-deficient cancer. This chain uses TRBV28 with TRBJ1-2; 10 nucleotides match TRBD1. The source material was peripheral blood, sampled 44 weeks after starting pembrolizumab. The CDR3 bases are TGTGCCAGCAGTACGGGACAGGGGCGGTATGGCTACACCTTC. Protein sequence: CASSTGQGRYGYTF.